These 31 T cell receptor beta chains share one sample of origin, sequenced in a study of blood T cells in healthy people across ages (dated by TCRdb to between 2014 and 2017). Libraries were prepared through 5' RACE. For sequencing, an Illumina HiSeq 2500 was employed. A second PCR of roughly 6 to 12 cycles was run with a J-beta primer mix and a sample-barcoded 5' primer. The raw public data were reprocessed by TCRdb itself: fastp quality trimming at Q25, MiXCR clonotype calling, in-frame beta chains only. Rows are combined by CDR3 protein, so each entry shows the most common genes and DNA. In this sample the table shows about 1.6 million distinct CDR3 sequences, roughly a third of which occur a single time. The top ten clonotypes cover over 9% of the sample. The sequenced sample consisted of blood. These receptors were taken from a woman between 25 and 40 years old in good health.

The V gene is TRBV6-1, the J gene TRBJ2-3; TRBD2 aligns across 8 bases. The CDR3 runs 16 residues. The germline CDR1 and CDR2 sequences are MNHNS and SASEGT. Trimming at V came to 0 bases and at J to 7 bases, leaving 9 bases not matched to a gene. CDR3 DNA: TGTGCCAGCAGTGAAGCTCGCCAAGCGGGAGCGAATACGCAGTATTTT. It is translated as CASSEARQAGANTQYF.

The chain combines TRBV13 with TRBJ2-4, with a tentative D call TRBD2 (5 bases). The CDR3 covers 12 residues. Germline CDR1 reads PRHDT; CDR2 reads FYEKMQ (reference sequence). V dropped 0 bases and J dropped 15 bases, with 12 bases sitting between them. The CDR3 DNA reads TGTGCCAGCAGCTTAGGGAGTGGGAGCGCGTACTTC. Translation gives CASSLGSGSAYF.

The chain uses TRBV7-2 and TRBJ2-3; D perhaps matches TRBD2 (5 bases). Trimming stripped 5 bases from V and 2 bases from J, with 14 bases between. Germline values: CDR1 SGHTA, CDR2 FQGNSA. The CDR3 sequence is 15 residues long. The CDR3 sequence: CASSTSVRVTDTQYF. The CDR3 DNA follows: TGTGCCAGCAGCACCTCGGTGCGGGTCACAGATACGCAGTATTTT.

The chain recombines TRBV28 with TRBJ2-5, with D hard to call. The CDR3 length is 16 residues. Per the germline V gene, CDR1 is MDHEN and CDR2 is SYDVKM. Trimming removed 7 bases from V and 5 bases from J, with 23 bases in between. CDR3 DNA sequence: TGTGCCAGCACCCCCCAAAGTAGAGCGCAACGGGAGACCCAGTACTTC. Residues: CASTPQSRAQRETQYF.

Only a few counts were recorded for this clonotype. This may come from a read error, since a much larger clone is one base off. The chain couples TRBV7-8 to TRBJ2-3; no reliable D call. Trimming stripped 6 bases from V and 2 bases from J, with 6 bases between. CDR1 is SGHVS, CDR2 FQNEAQ, per germline. CDR3 length: 12 residues. CDR3 bases: TGTGCCAGCAGACCCGACACAGATACGCAGTATTTT. Translated: CASRPDTDTQYF.

This clonotype has just one count. V and J are TRBV6-1 and TRBJ2-3; tentatively, D is TRBD2 (5 bases). The CDR3 sequence is 13 residues long. The germline V gene encodes CDR1 MNHNS and CDR2 SASEGT. V lost 6 bases and J lost 1, with 8 bases in between. This chain's CDR3 is CASRVEGTDTQYF. Here the CDR3 DNA reads TGTGCCAGCAGGGTGGAGGGCACAGATACGCAGTATTTT.

For this clonotype: In this CDR3 the conserved last residue, phenylalanine or tryptophan, is missing, so a read error is likely. This chain connects TRBV9 to TRBJ1-2; TRBD1 matches at 8 bases. V lost 5 bases to trimming and J lost 8 bases; unmatched junction nucleotides: 11. From germline, CDR1 is SGDLS and CDR2 YYNGEE. The CDR3 consists of 14 residues. CDR3 sequence reads: CASRTRTGPGGYTL. The CDR3 coding sequence is TGTGCCAGCAGAACGCGGACAGGGCCGGGAGGCTACACCCTC.

This clonotype was found a few times. V usage is TRBV27 and J usage is TRBJ1-5, with D possibly matching TRBD1 (6 bases). Germline values: CDR1 MNHEY, CDR2 SMNVEV (reference sequence). With 8 bases removed from V and 1 base from J, the gap between germline ends came to 9 bases. This CDR3 is built from 13 residues. The CDR3 DNA follows: TGTGCCAGCGGCAGGGGAAGCAATCAGCCCCAGCATTTT. Its translation is CASGRGSNQPQHF.

The rearrangement links TRBV4-1 to TRBJ2-7, with TRBD2 matching over 7 bases. This CDR3 region has 16 residues. The J segment lost 5 bases and the V segment lost 1 base, leaving 11 bases of the junction unmatched. Germline V gene sequence: CDR1 MGHRA, CDR2 YSYEKL. As DNA, the CDR3 is TGCGCCAGCAGCCAAGCCGACGGGGGGATAAGGGACGAGCAGTACTTC. Its translation: CASSQADGGIRDEQYF.

The chain recombines TRBV27 with TRBJ1-2, with D tentatively TRBD1 (5 bases). CDR1 and CDR2 (germline): MNHEY, SMNVEV (reference sequence). The CDR3 runs 16 residues. The germline V and J ends were trimmed by 1 base and 5 bases, with 17 bases remaining between them. The CDR3 DNA sequence: TGTGCCAGCAGTTTATATGCTGGGGGGGTTCGATATGGCTACACCTTC. This gives the protein CASSLYAGGVRYGYTF.

This clonotype was found a few times. The chain has TRBV20-1 and TRBJ2-1, with TRBD1 as a possible D gene (6 bases). Trimming took off 3 bases at V and 2 bases at J, with 11 bases between the two ends. CDR1 and CDR2 from the germline V gene are DFQATT and SNEGSKA (reference sequence). This CDR3 has 14 residues. The DNA for the CDR3 is TGCAGTGCTAGCGTACAGGGACCCTACAATGAGCAGTTCTTC. As protein: CSASVQGPYNEQFF.

This chain uses TRBV2 with TRBJ2-2; D is undetermined. Germline lookup yields CDR1 SNHLY and CDR2 FYNNEI. CDR3 size: 15 residues. V was trimmed by 2 bases and J by 0 bases, leaving 7 bases between them. DNA of the CDR3: TGTGCCAGCAGTGAAAACAGCCCGAACACCGGGGAGCTGTTTTTT. Protein product: CASSENSPNTGELFF.

The gene calls are TRBV28 and TRBJ1-1; D not resolved. V gave up 5 bases and J gave up 3 bases, with 7 bases separating them. CDR1 MDHEN and CDR2 SYDVKM come from the germline V gene. The CDR3 consists of 12 residues. CDR3 residues: CASSIPYTEAFF. The CDR3 bases are TGTGCCAGCAGTATCCCCTACACTGAAGCTTTCTTT.

This clonotype has just a few counts. The chain recombines TRBV20-1 with TRBJ2-3; TRBD2 aligns across 7 bases. V trimming: 8 bases; J trimming: 2 bases; junction bases outside the gene matches: 10. This CDR3 spans 14 amino acids. Germline loops: CDR1 DFQATT, CDR2 SNEGSKA (reference sequence). Here the CDR3 reads CSTSGASLTDTQYF. CDR3 in DNA: TGCAGTACGAGCGGGGCTAGCCTCACAGATACGCAGTATTTT.

The V gene is TRBV12-3 or TRBV12-4, the J gene TRBJ2-5; maybe TRBD2 (7 bases). The V gene lost 7 bases and the J gene lost 5 bases, with 17 bases spanning the gap. CDR3 size: 14 residues. The CDR3 DNA follows: TGTGCCAGCAACTTGGGGGGGCGGGAGGAGACCCAGTACTTC. This translates into CASNLGGREETQYF.

Worth noting for this clonotype: One end of the junction is discordant with germline, which a read error may explain. The V gene is TRBV20-1, the J gene TRBJ2-3; D assignment may be TRBD1 or TRBD2 (5 bases each). This CDR3 contains 15 residues. In germline, CDR1 is DFQATT, CDR2 SNEGSKA (reference sequence). The CDR3 region is CSARGRQDVTGTQYF. For the CDR3, the DNA is TGCAGTGCTAGAGGGAGGCAGGACGTCACAGGTACGCAGTATTTT.

Worth noting for this clonotype: With a much larger clone just one base away, this may be a read error. The chain combines TRBV10-1 with TRBJ2-1; D is ambiguous. The V end lost 0 bases, the J end lost 10 bases, and 10 bases lay between the germline ends. CDR3 length equals 13 residues. Germline V lookup: CDR1 WNHNN, CDR2 SYGVQD (reference sequence). CDR3 protein: CASSESGSKEQFF. The CDR3 bases are TGCGCCAGCAGTGAGTCGGGATCTAAAGAGCAGTTCTTC.

The rearrangement joins TRBV20-1 to TRBJ2-3; 9 bases align to TRBD2. V dropped 4 bases and J dropped 0; count of bases not matched to a gene: 5. This CDR3 region has 15 residues. CDR1 DFQATT and CDR2 SNEGSKA come from the germline V gene (reference sequence). The CDR3 sequence: CSATRSGGSTDTQYF. CDR3 nucleotide sequence: TGCAGTGCTACACGGAGCGGGGGGAGCACAGATACGCAGTATTTT.

The rearrangement uses TRBV11-2 and TRBJ2-1, with 12 bases identical to TRBD2. Germline-derived CDR1 and CDR2 are SGHAT and FQNNGV. The V and J ends lost 2 bases and 4 bases, in that order; junction bases with no gene match: 3. CDR3 length: 16 amino acids. In DNA form, the CDR3 reads TGTGCCAGCAGCTTACAGCTAGCGGGGGGGTACAATGAGCAGTTCTTC. Encoded protein: CASSLQLAGGYNEQFF.

The V gene is TRBV30, the J gene TRBJ1-1; weak D call: TRBD1 (5 bases). Trimming left V 5 bases short and J 9 bases short, with 13 bases between. Germline-derived CDR1 and CDR2 are GTSNPN and SVGIG (reference sequence). The CDR3 spans 11 residues. The CDR3: CAWQTGTQAFF. The CDR3, as DNA: TGTGCCTGGCAAACCGGGACTCAAGCTTTCTTT.

The gene calls are TRBV3-1 and TRBJ2-3; the match to TRBD2 covers 7 bases. V gave up 3 bases and J gave up 4 bases; unmatched junction bases: 7. The CDR3 sequence is 15 residues long. Looked up from germline, CDR1 is LGHDT and CDR2 is YNNKEL (reference sequence). The CDR3 is CASSQRDGGADTQYF. In DNA form, the CDR3 reads TGTGCCAGCAGCCAGCGGGATGGGGGGGCAGATACGCAGTATTTT.

This sequence joins TRBV12-5 and TRBJ1-2; D not resolved. The V gene lost 7 bases and the J gene lost 5 bases, with 11 bases spanning the gap. Germline V lookup: CDR1 LGHNT, CDR2 FRNRAP. The CDR3 is 12 amino acids. For the CDR3, the DNA is TGTGCTAGTGACCCGGACGTTTATGGCTACACCTTC. Amino acid sequence: CASDPDVYGYTF.

The chain recombines TRBV6-5 with TRBJ2-3; the D is unclear. Trimming pared 0 bases from V and 5 bases from J, leaving 6 bases between. This CDR3 is 13 amino acids long. The germline V gene has CDR1 MNHEY and CDR2 SVGAGI. DNA for the CDR3: TGTGCCAGCAGTTACTCGTCTCTAGATACGCAGTATTTT. Protein: CASSYSSLDTQYF.

The chain joins TRBV2 to TRBJ2-7; 8 positions match TRBD2. The CDR3 runs to 16 residues. The J segment lost 0 bases and the V segment lost 1 base, leaving 5 bases of the junction unmatched. Germline V gene sequence: CDR1 SNHLY, CDR2 FYNNEI. The DNA for the CDR3 is TGTGCCAGCAGTGAAGGGGGACTAGGACCCTCCTACGAGCAGTACTTC. Its translation is CASSEGGLGPSYEQYF.

This clonotype has more than one count but fewer than ten. The genes are TRBV11-1 and TRBJ2-4, with TRBD2 as a possible D gene (6 bases). The better agreement between TRBJ2-7 and the DNA end casts doubt on the J call. Looked up from germline, CDR1 is SGHAT and CDR2 is FQDESV (reference sequence). The CDR3 sequence is 14 residues long. CDR3 sequence (DNA): TGTGCCAGCAGCTTTAAGGAGGAGGGTCTCGAGCAGTACTTC. Protein: CASSFKEEGLEQYF.

The table lists this clonotype with many counts. The V call is TRBV20-1, the J call TRBJ2-5, with 7 bases matching TRBD2. The CDR3 consists of 14 residues. Germline V CDR1 and CDR2: DFQATT, SNEGSKA (reference sequence). After removal of 1 base from V and 1 base from J, the junction contained 3 bases not matched to a gene. This chain's CDR3 is CSARGGGLQETQYF. The DNA for the CDR3 is TGCAGTGCTAGAGGGGGGGGACTCCAAGAGACCCAGTACTTC.

This clonotype was detected a few times. The J gene is TRBJ2-5, the V gene TRBV28; D gene unclear. Germline lookup yields CDR1 MDHEN and CDR2 SYDVKM. This CDR3 is 15 amino acids long. V dropped 7 bases and J dropped 0 bases, with 15 bases sitting between them. CDR3 residues: CASKPSGHDQETQYF. The CDR3 DNA reads TGTGCCAGCAAACCTTCTGGGCACGACCAAGAGACCCAGTACTTC.

A remark on this clonotype: One end of the junction is discordant with germline, which a read error may explain. The chain has TRBV7-8 and TRBJ2-3; TRBD2 matches 12 bases. Germline assignment: CDR1 SGHVS and CDR2 FQNEAQ. CDR3 size: 19 residues. DNA for the CDR3: TGTGGCAGCAGCTTAGTTGTGGCTAGCGGGGGGGTTGGTACAGATACGCAGTATTTT. Translation: CGSSLVVASGGVGTDTQYF. Combining the CDR3 with reference TRBV7-8 and TRBJ2-3 gives the whole variable domain GAGVSQSPRYKVAKRGQDVALRCDPISGHVSLFWYQQALGQGPEFLTYFQNEAQLDKSGLPSDRFFAERPEGSVSTLKIQRTQQEDSAVYLCGSSLVVASGGVGTDTQYFGPGTRLTVL.

J is TRBJ1-6 and V is TRBV3-1; the D gene is possibly TRBD1 (6 bases). V dropped 3 bases and J dropped 6 bases, with 9 bases sitting between them. The CDR3 has 14 residues. Germline CDR1 reads LGHDT; CDR2 reads YNNKEL (reference sequence). The CDR3 region has the DNA TGTGCCAGCAGCCAGGGACACTTTAATTCACCCCTCCACTTT. Translated: CASSQGHFNSPLHF.

The V call is TRBV12-3 or TRBV12-4, the J call TRBJ2-1; 7 bases match TRBD1. V lost 10 bases and J lost 6; bases outside the gene matches: 3. The CDR3 spans 11 residues. The CDR3 protein is CATNRGNEQFF. CDR3 in DNA: TGTGCCACCAACAGGGGCAATGAGCAGTTCTTC.

This clonotype has at least ten counts. The gene calls are TRBV4-1 and TRBJ1-2; 9 bases fit TRBD1. The CDR3 is 19 residues long. The V segment lost 4 bases and the J segment 3 bases; nucleotides outside the gene matches: 18. The V gene's germline CDR1 is MGHRA and CDR2 YSYEKL. The CDR3 spells CASSPIPGTGKGADYGYTF. DNA for the CDR3: TGCGCCAGCAGCCCGATTCCGGGGACAGGGAAAGGTGCTGACTATGGCTACACCTTC.